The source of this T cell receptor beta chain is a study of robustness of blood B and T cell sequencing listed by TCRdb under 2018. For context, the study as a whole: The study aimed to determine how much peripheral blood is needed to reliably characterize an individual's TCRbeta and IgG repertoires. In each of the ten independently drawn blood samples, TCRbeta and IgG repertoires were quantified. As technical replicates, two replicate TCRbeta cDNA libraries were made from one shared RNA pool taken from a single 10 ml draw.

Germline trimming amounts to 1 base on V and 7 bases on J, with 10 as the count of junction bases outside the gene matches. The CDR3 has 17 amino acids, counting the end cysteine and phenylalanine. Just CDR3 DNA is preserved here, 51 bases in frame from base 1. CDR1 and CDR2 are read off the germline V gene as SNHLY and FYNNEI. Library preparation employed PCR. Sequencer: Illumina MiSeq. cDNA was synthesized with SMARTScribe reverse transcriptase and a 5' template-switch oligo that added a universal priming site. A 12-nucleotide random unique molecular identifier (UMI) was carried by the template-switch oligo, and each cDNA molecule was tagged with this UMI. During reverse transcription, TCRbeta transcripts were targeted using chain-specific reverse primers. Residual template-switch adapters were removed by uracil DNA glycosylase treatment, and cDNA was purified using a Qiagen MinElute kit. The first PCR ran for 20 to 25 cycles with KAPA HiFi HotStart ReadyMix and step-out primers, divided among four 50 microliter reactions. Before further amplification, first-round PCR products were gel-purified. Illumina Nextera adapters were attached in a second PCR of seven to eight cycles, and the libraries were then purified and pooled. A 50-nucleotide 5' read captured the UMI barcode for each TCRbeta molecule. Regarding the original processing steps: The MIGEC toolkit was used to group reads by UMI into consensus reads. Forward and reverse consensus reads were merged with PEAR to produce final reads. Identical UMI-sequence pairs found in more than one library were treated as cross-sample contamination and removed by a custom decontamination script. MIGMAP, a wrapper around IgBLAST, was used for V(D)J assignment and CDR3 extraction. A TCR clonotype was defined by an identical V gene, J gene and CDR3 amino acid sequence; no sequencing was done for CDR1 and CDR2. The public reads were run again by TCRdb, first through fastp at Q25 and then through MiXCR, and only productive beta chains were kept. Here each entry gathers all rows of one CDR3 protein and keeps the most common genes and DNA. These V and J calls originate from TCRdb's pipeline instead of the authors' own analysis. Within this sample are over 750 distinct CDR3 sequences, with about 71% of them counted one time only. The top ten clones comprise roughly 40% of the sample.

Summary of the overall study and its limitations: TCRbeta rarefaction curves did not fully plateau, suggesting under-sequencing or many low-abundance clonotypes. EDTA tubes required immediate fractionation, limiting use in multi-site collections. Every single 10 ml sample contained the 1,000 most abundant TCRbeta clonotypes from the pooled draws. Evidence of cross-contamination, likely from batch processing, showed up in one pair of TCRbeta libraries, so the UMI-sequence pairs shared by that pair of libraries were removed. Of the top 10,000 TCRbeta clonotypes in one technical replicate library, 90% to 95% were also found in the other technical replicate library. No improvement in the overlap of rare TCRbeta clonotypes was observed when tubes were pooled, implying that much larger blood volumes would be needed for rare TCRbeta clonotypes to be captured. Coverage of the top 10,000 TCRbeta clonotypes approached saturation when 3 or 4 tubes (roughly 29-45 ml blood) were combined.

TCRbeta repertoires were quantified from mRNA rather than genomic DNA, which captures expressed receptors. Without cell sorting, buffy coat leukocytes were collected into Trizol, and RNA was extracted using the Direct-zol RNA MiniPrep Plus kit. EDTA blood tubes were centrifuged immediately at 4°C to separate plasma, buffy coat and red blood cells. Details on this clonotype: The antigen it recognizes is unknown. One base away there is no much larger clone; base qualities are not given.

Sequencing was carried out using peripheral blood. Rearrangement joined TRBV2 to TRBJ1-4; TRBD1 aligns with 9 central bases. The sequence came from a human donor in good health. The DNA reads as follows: TGTGCCAGCAGTGAAGGCCAACCGGGACAGGGAGGTGAAAAACTGTTTTTT. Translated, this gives CASSEGQPGQGGEKLFF. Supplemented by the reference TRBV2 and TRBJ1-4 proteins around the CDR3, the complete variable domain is EPEVTQTPSHQVTQMGQEVILRCVPISNHLYFYWYRQILGQKVEFLVSFYNNEISEKSEIFDDQFSVERPDGSNFTLKIRSTKLEDSAMYFCASSEGQPGQGGEKLFFGSGTQLSVL.